This TCR beta chain was obtained from a study of T cell responses to AZD1222 COVID-19 vaccine. The CDR3 sequence is 14 residues long. The germline V gene encodes CDR1 SGHNT and CDR2 YENEEA. The V end was cut by 5 bases, the J end by 1 base, with 11 bases between. The repertoire was sequenced with immunoSEQ multiplex PCR; TCRdb's copy has only in-frame clones and lacks some. The sample has under 85,000 clones; roughly nine tenths are singletons. The TCR sequence derives from an adult who received the AZD1222 COVID-19 vaccine. Sequenced here: peripheral blood, sampled 28 days after the second AZD1222 dose. The V call is TRBV11-3, the J call TRBJ1-1; TRBD1 might be the D (5 bases). CDR3 sequence: CASSRRGSNTEAFF. In nucleotides, the CDR3 is TGTGCCAGCAGCCGGCGGGGGTCGAACACTGAAGCTTTCTTT.